This entry features one T cell receptor beta chain sequence. The data were obtained in a study of blood T cell repertoires in COVID-19. Assay: immunoSEQ multiplex PCR; the TCRdb copy retains only in-frame clones and omits some. The repertoire holds about 160,000 clones, with about 80% as singletons. V lost 4 bases and J 1 base, leaving 11 bases between the germline ends. CDR1 is MNHEY and CDR2 is SVGEGT in the germline V gene. There are 14 residues in the CDR3. The material sequenced was peripheral blood. This receptor was obtained from a man in his 60s with acute or convalescent COVID-19. The rearrangement links TRBV6-2 or TRBV6-3 to TRBJ2-7; perhaps TRBD2 as D (6 bases). As DNA, the CDR3 is TGTGCCAGCAGTTTGGCGGGGCTATCCTACGAGCAGTACTTC. Translated: CASSLAGLSYEQYF.